These 10 T cell receptor beta chains were sequenced from one sample in a study of post-analysis software for immune sequencing data. No antigen has been identified for these receptors. cDNA libraries of TCR beta carried unique molecular identifiers. TCRdb redid the calling of the PCR reads with MiXCR, one entry per CDR3 protein. This table has approximately 440,000 distinct CDR3 sequences, around 40% appearing once. Overall study results and limits: Compared with controls, patients had more of about 5 TRBV segments, including TRBV5-6, TRBV5-1 and TRBV20-1.

Sequenced: blood. The receptors derive from a girl between 5 and 17 years old with multiple sclerosis.

The chain joins TRBV6-4 to TRBJ2-3; tentatively, D is TRBD1 (6 bases). Trimming stripped 8 bases from V and 6 bases from J, with 18 bases between. This CDR3 contains 14 residues. Germline-derived CDR1 and CDR2 are MRHNA and SNTAGT. For the CDR3, the DNA is TGTGCCAGCTCCCCAGGGGAAGCCTTTGATACGCAGTATTTT. It specifies CASSPGEAFDTQYF.

The chain couples TRBV29-1 to TRBJ2-7, with D possibly being TRBD1 or TRBD2 (5 bases each). V lost 8 bases and J 7 bases, leaving 24 bases between the germline ends. The CDR3 covers 14 residues. Germline-derived CDR1 and CDR2 are SQVTM and ANQGSEA. CDR3 protein: CSHAGTVHYNEQYF. The CDR3 nucleotides are TGCAGCCATGCAGGGACGGTGCACTACAATGAGCAGTACTTC.

This clonotype was picked up a small number of times. DNA of the CDR3: TGTGCCAGCAGTTTCAGGGTTGTGGGGGTGAACACTGAAGCTTTCTTT. Its translation is CASSFRVVGVNTEAFF. The chain has TRBV12-3 or TRBV12-4 and TRBJ1-1, with D possibly TRBD1 on 5 matching bases. Trimming left V 3 bases short and J 0 bases short, with 14 bases between. The CDR3 extends over 16 amino acids.

Notes on this clonotype: A read error may produce the germline difference seen at one junction end. J is TRBJ1-2 and V is TRBV7-9; TRBD1 is a possible D gene (5 bases). Germline CDR1 and CDR2: SEHNR and FQNEAQ (reference sequence). The CDR3 has 13 residues. CDR3 amino acids: CASSIAPGNGYTF. For the CDR3, the DNA is TGTGCCAGCAGCATAGCCCCAGGGAATGGCTACACCTTC.

The rearrangement links TRBV2 to TRBJ2-3, with 9 nucleotides matching TRBD1. Germline V lookup: CDR1 SNHLY, CDR2 FYNNEI. Trimming cost V 6 bases and J 4 bases; bases outside gene matches: 8. CDR3 length: 15 amino acids. The CDR3 loop reads CASSVGQGSSDTQYF. In DNA, the CDR3 is TGTGCCAGCAGCGTGGGACAGGGAAGTTCAGATACGCAGTATTTT.

This clonotype was counted a few times. This chain uses TRBV4-1 with TRBJ2-1; D is ambiguous. CDR1 MGHRA and CDR2 YSYEKL come from the germline V gene. The CDR3 spans 15 residues. The V gene lost 3 bases and the J gene lost 1 base, with 10 bases spanning the gap. CDR3: CASSHLAVSYNEQFF. CDR3 nucleotides: TGCGCCAGCAGCCATTTAGCAGTATCCTACAATGAGCAGTTCTTC.

J is TRBJ2-7 and V is TRBV6-5; D uncertain. Germline V gene sequence: CDR1 MNHEY, CDR2 SVGAGI. This CDR3 spans 13 amino acids. V gave up 3 bases and J gave up 2 bases, with 8 bases separating them. For the CDR3, the DNA is TGTGCCAGCAGTTATCTCCAGGCCTACGAGCAGTACTTC. Translated, it gives CASSYLQAYEQYF.

This clonotype was detected only a few times. This rearrangement joins TRBV5-6 to TRBJ2-5; D not resolved. The tail of the sequence fits TRBJ2-7 better, so the J call may be wrong. The CDR3 contains 12 residues. Per germline, CDR1 SGHDT and CDR2 YYEEEE. Written as DNA, the CDR3 is TGTGCCAGCAGCTTGGAGCTTAACGAGCAGTACTTC. It encodes CASSLELNEQYF.

This clonotype appeared a few times. This chain joins TRBV6-2 or TRBV6-3 and TRBJ1-2; no clear D gene. V was shortened by 6 bases and J by 7 bases, with 24 bases between the two germline ends. Germline V gene sequence: CDR1 MNHEY, CDR2 SVGEGT. The CDR3 runs to 16 residues. The CDR3 DNA sequence: TGTGCCAGCAGCCCAACAGATGGATGGAGGACGAGTGGCTACACCTTC. As protein: CASSPTDGWRTSGYTF.

V and J are TRBV24-1 and TRBJ2-1; D is ambiguous. The CDR3 totals 14 residues. The germline CDR1 and CDR2 sequences are KGHDR and SFDVKD. Trimming removed 1 base from V and 5 bases from J, with 8 bases in between. In DNA form, the CDR3 reads TGTGCCACCAGTGATTTCCACCCTAACAATGAGCAGTTCTTC. This gives the protein CATSDFHPNNEQFF.